The sequence of this T cell receptor beta chain was determined in a study of blood T cell repertoires in COVID-19. Symptom resolution, clearance, or two negative PCRs marked the recovered donors of Cohort 3. Germline CDR1 SGDLS, CDR2 YYNGEE. V dropped 0 bases and J dropped 4; count of bases not matched to a gene: 3. The CDR3 spans 16 residues. Original processing methods: It was from reference gene primer amplification that nucleated cell counts were estimated. Using immunoSEQ multiplex PCR, the repertoire was profiled, and TCRdb retains in-frame clones only, with some absent. V and J calls plus clone size are reproduced from that table; the DNA served to infer D and trimming. The profile shows under 500,000 clones, more than 80% of them singletons.

The V call is TRBV9, the J call TRBJ2-3, with 12 nucleotides matching TRBD2. Sequenced sample: PBMCs or T cells enriched from blood (not recorded which). The sequence derives from a man under 40 who had recovered from COVID-19. For the CDR3, the DNA is TGTGCCAGCAGCGTAGGCCTAGCGGGAGGGCCAGATACGCAGTATTTT. It specifies CASSVGLAGGPDTQYF.